This is a list of T cell receptor beta chains from one sample in a study of shared clonotypes between healthy human individuals. Here immunoSEQ multiplex PCR was the method, and the copy in TCRdb shows in-frame clones only, minus some. This table holds 2 million to 2.5 million clones, roughly 92% found once. The specimen sequenced was naive CD4+ T cells from PBMCs. The receptors here all came from a man aged 18 to 30 in good health. Some clones in this sample may be carry-over from other donors' samples. CDR3s include the opening cysteine and the closing phenylalanine or tryptophan. The order of the fields is J gene, V gene, D gene, clone size, CDR3 protein, CDR3 DNA. D genes are given only for firm matches. Rows give clone size only sometimes, using once, few, many, or a class for an expanded clone.

J: TRBJ2-7; V: TRBV5-6; D: NA; size: NA; CDR3: CASSLGTGTENEQYF; DNA: TGTGCCAGCAGCTTGGGAACAGGGACGGAAAACGAGCAGTACTTC
J: TRBJ1-6; V: TRBV27; D: TRBD1; size: NA; CDR3: CASSTQGARVSPLHF; DNA: TGTGCCAGCAGCACACAGGGGGCACGGGTATCACCCCTCCACTTT
J: TRBJ2-5; V: TRBV11-1; D: TRBD1; size: NA; CDR3: CASSGTGKETQYF; DNA: TGTGCCAGCAGCGGGACAGGAAAAGAGACCCAGTACTTC
J: TRBJ1-2; V: TRBV28; D: NA; size: NA; CDR3: CARQSAGYTF; DNA: TGTGCCAGGCAAAGTGCTGGCTACACCTTC
J: TRBJ1-4; V: TRBV7-2; D: TRBD1; size: once; CDR3: CASSRTGGGEKLFF; DNA: TGTGCCAGCAGTAGGACAGGGGGAGGTGAAAAACTGTTTTTT
J: TRBJ2-1; V: TRBV14; D: TRBD2; size: NA; CDR3: CASSRAGLAGGGSYNEQFF; DNA: TGTGCCAGCAGCCGCGCGGGACTAGCGGGAGGGGGCTCCTACAATGAGCAGTTCTTC
J: TRBJ1-4; V: TRBV5-4; D: NA; size: NA; CDR3: CASSLQGSGEKLFF; DNA: TGTGCCAGCAGTCTACAGGGAAGCGGCGAAAAACTGTTTTTT
J: TRBJ2-5; V: TRBV7-9; D: TRBD1; size: NA; CDR3: CASRTGTGLKETQYF; DNA: TGTGCCAGCAGGACCGGGACAGGATTGAAAGAGACCCAGTACTTC
J: TRBJ2-5; V: TRBV6-1; D: TRBD2; size: NA; CDR3: CASFSGRAGETQYF; DNA: TGTGCCAGCTTTAGCGGGAGAGCAGGGGAGACCCAGTACTTC
J: TRBJ1-3; V: TRBV21-1; D: NA; size: NA; CDR3: CASTQKVSQDTSSGNTIYF; DNA: TGTGCCAGCACCCAAAAGGTCTCACAGGACACCTCCTCTGGAAACACCATATATTTT
J: TRBJ1-2; V: TRBV28; D: TRBD1; size: NA; CDR3: CASSLAGLTGPNYGYTF; DNA: TGTGCCAGCAGTTTGGCCGGACTGACAGGGCCGAACTATGGCTACACCTTC
J: TRBJ2-1; V: TRBV5-8; D: NA; size: NA; CDR3: CASSLRRGISYNEQFF; DNA: TGTGCCAGCAGCTTGAGAAGGGGGATCTCCTACAATGAGCAGTTCTTC
J: TRBJ2-5; V: TRBV7-3; D: NA; size: NA; CDR3: CASSLGPQGRRETQYF; DNA: TGTGCCAGCAGCTTAGGGCCCCAGGGGCGGAGGGAGACCCAGTACTTC
J: TRBJ2-3; V: TRBV4-3; D: TRBD2; size: NA; CDR3: CASSQVSSGRDTQYF; DNA: TGCGCCAGCAGCCAAGTCTCTAGCGGGAGGGATACGCAGTATTTT
J: TRBJ1-3; V: TRBV5-1; D: NA; size: NA; CDR3: CASRQNTGSGNTIYF; DNA: TGCGCCAGCAGACAGAACACAGGGAGTGGAAACACCATATATTTT
J: TRBJ2-7; V: TRBV19; D: NA; size: NA; CDR3: CASSIRSEQYF; DNA: TGTGCCAGTAGTATAAGGAGTGAGCAGTACTTC
J: TRBJ1-2; V: TRBV4-3; D: NA; size: NA; CDR3: CASSQDGYNYGYTF; DNA: TGCGCCAGCAGCCAAGACGGATATAACTATGGCTACACCTTC
J: TRBJ2-2; V: TRBV7-2; D: NA; size: NA; CDR3: CASGTGNTGELFF; DNA: TGTGCCAGCGGTACAGGTAACACCGGGGAGCTGTTTTTT
J: TRBJ2-7; V: TRBV7-2; D: NA; size: NA; CDR3: CASSFASIEQYF; DNA: TGTGCCAGCAGTTTTGCTTCTATCGAGCAGTACTTC
J: TRBJ1-2; V: TRBV7-8; D: NA; size: once; CDR3: CASSLLGASNYGYTF; DNA: TGTGCCAGCAGCTTATTGGGGGCGTCTAACTATGGCTACACCTTC
J: TRBJ1-1; V: TRBV4-2; D: NA; size: NA; CDR3: CASSHPTDLVLNTEAFF; DNA: TGTGCCAGCAGCCACCCGACAGACCTAGTTTTGAACACTGAAGCTTTCTTT
J: TRBJ2-2; V: TRBV7-6; D: TRBD2; size: NA; CDR3: CASSLVRRESGTGELFF; DNA: TGTGCCAGCAGCTTAGTGAGGCGGGAGAGTGGCACCGGGGAGCTGTTTTTT
J: TRBJ1-1; V: TRBV18; D: NA; size: NA; CDR3: CASSPAANTEAFF; DNA: TGTGCCAGCTCACCAGCGGCGAACACTGAAGCTTTCTTT
J: TRBJ2-3; V: TRBV10-1; D: TRBD1; size: NA; CDR3: CASSWTGKGDCTDTQYF; DNA: TGCGCCAGCAGTTGGACAGGGAAAGGAGACTGCACAGATACGCAGTATTTT
J: TRBJ2-4; V: TRBV5-1; D: NA; size: NA; CDR3: CASSLGQDKNIQYF; DNA: TGCGCCAGCAGCTTGGGACAGGACAAAAACATTCAGTACTTC
J: TRBJ2-3; V: TRBV5-1; D: TRBD2; size: NA; CDR3: CASSWPSGRAGTDTQYF; DNA: TGCGCCAGCAGCTGGCCTAGCGGGAGGGCGGGCACAGATACGCAGTATTTT
J: TRBJ1-5; V: TRBV27; D: NA; size: NA; CDR3: CASAGTNNQPQHF; DNA: TGTGCCAGCGCCGGGACGAACAATCAGCCCCAGCATTTT
J: TRBJ2-3; V: TRBV2; D: NA; size: NA; CDR3: CASTISDTQYF; DNA: TGTGCCAGCACAATATCCGATACGCAGTATTTT
J: TRBJ2-1; V: TRBV2; D: NA; size: NA; CDR3: CASSDLLGGNEQFF; DNA: TGTGCCAGCAGTGATCTACTAGGGGGGAATGAGCAGTTCTTC
J: TRBJ2-1; V: TRBV7-9; D: NA; size: NA; CDR3: CASSLAQRWDEQFF; DNA: TGTGCCAGCAGCTTAGCCCAGAGGTGGGATGAGCAGTTCTTC
J: TRBJ2-3; V: TRBV4-3; D: NA; size: NA; CDR3: CASSHGSSTDTQYF; DNA: TGCGCCAGCAGCCATGGATCTAGCACAGATACGCAGTATTTT
J: TRBJ1-1; V: TRBV5-1; D: NA; size: NA; CDR3: CASSLVLGTEAFF; DNA: TGCGCCAGCAGCTTGGTCTTAGGGACTGAAGCTTTCTTT
J: TRBJ2-2; V: TRBV2; D: TRBD1; size: NA; CDR3: CASSGPGGIGELFF; DNA: TGTGCCAGCAGTGGGCCAGGGGGCATCGGGGAGCTGTTTTTT
J: TRBJ2-7; V: TRBV6-5; D: TRBD1; size: NA; CDR3: CASSYRDSVYEQYF; DNA: TGTGCCAGCAGTTACCGGGACAGCGTCTACGAGCAGTACTTC
J: TRBJ1-2; V: TRBV5-1; D: NA; size: NA; CDR3: CASSLGDGDGYTF; DNA: TGCGCCAGCAGCTTGGGGGATGGAGATGGCTACACCTTC